Each of the 18 T cell receptor beta chains below was sequenced from the same sample in a study of beta chain features in type 1 diabetes. The sequenced template was cDNA made from the entire isolated RNA. Some clones are missing from TCRdb's copy, which holds only in-frame ones; the method was immunoSEQ multiplex PCR. This table holds 40,000 to 45,000 clones, 49% found once. Sequencing input: central memory CD4+ T cells from blood. The receptor set was obtained from a woman aged 18-29 years in good health.

The genes are TRBV2 and TRBJ2-1; D might be TRBD2 (5 bases). This CDR3 is built from 15 residues. Trimming cost V 7 bases and J 9 bases, with 22 bases left between them. The germline CDR1 and CDR2 sequences are SNHLY and FYNNEI. CDR3 in DNA: TGTGCCAGCACGATCTCGGGCTCCGGGGAAGCTGAGCAGTTCTTC. It yields the protein CASTISGSGEAEQFF.

This clone was observed a handful of times. The chain carries TRBV5-4 and TRBJ2-4; TRBD1 agrees at 8 bases. The CDR3 runs 16 residues. The V and J ends lost 0 bases and 8 bases, in that order; junction bases with no gene match: 10. Germline CDR1 reads SGHNT; CDR2 reads YYREEE (reference sequence). The CDR3: CASSLGPGQEMDIQYF. The CDR3 nucleotides read TGTGCCAGCAGCTTGGGGCCGGGACAGGAAATGGACATTCAGTACTTC.

The chain uses TRBV7-2 and TRBJ2-1; TRBD2 aligns across 7 bases. The V gene end was trimmed by 7 bases and the J gene end by 9 bases; junction bases not matched to a gene: 9. The length of the CDR3 is 13 residues. Germline lookup yields CDR1 SGHTA and CDR2 FQGNSA. The CDR3 reads CASNRILALEQFF. For the CDR3, the DNA is TGTGCCAGCAACAGAATACTAGCGCTTGAGCAGTTCTTC.

The V gene is TRBV6-1, the J gene TRBJ1-1; 8 bases agree with TRBD1. Germline V CDR1 and CDR2: MNHNS, SASEGT. The length of the CDR3 is 12 residues. Trimming removed 5 bases from V and 7 bases from J; junction bases left unmatched: 3. The CDR3 region is CASSWTGIEAFF. The CDR3 nucleotides read TGTGCCAGCAGTTGGACAGGGATTGAAGCTTTCTTT.

This clone was observed a few times. This rearrangement joins TRBV9 to TRBJ2-3; D is possibly TRBD2 (6 bases). Trimming shortened V by 0 bases and J by 0 bases, and 8 bases separated the two germline ends. Germline assignment: CDR1 SGDLS and CDR2 YYNGEE. The CDR3 sequence is 15 residues long. CDR3 sequence (DNA): TGTGCCAGCAGCGTAGCGGAGGGAAGCACAGATACGCAGTATTTT. It yields the protein CASSVAEGSTDTQYF.

The chain joins TRBV15 to TRBJ2-7; 7 nucleotides match TRBD1. The CDR3 consists of 14 residues. The V gene end was trimmed by 3 bases and the J gene end by 6 bases; junction bases not matched to a gene: 8. The germline gives CDR1 LNHNV, CDR2 YYDKDF (reference sequence). This CDR3 reads CATSSDRAGREQYF. CDR3 DNA sequence: TGTGCCACCAGCAGTGACAGGGCCGGACGCGAGCAGTACTTC.

The V call is TRBV6-1, the J call TRBJ2-1; tentatively, D is TRBD2 (5 bases). V shed 7 bases and J shed 5 bases, with 15 bases lying between them. The CDR3 has 14 amino acids. The germline gives CDR1 MNHNS, CDR2 SASEGT. CDR3 region: CASIDPGKDNEQFF. CDR3 sequence (DNA): TGTGCCAGCATCGACCCGGGGAAAGACAATGAGCAGTTCTTC.

V and J are TRBV11-3 and TRBJ2-1; the match to TRBD2 covers 7 bases. CDR1 and CDR2 (germline): SGHNT, YENEEA. The CDR3 is 12 residues long. With V trimmed by 5 bases and J by 9 bases, 4 bases remained unmatched. The CDR3 coding sequence is TGTGCCAGCAGCCGACTAGCAGGTGAGCAGTTCTTC. Residues: CASSRLAGEQFF.

The CDR3 sequence: CATSRDYGGGDEGTDTQYF. In nucleotides, the CDR3 is TGTGCCACCAGCAGAGATTACGGTGGAGGAGATGAGGGCACAGATACGCAGTATTTT. The chain combines TRBV15 with TRBJ2-3; perhaps TRBD2 as D (5 bases). The V end was cut by 0 bases, the J end by 1 base, with 20 bases between. The CDR3 is 19 amino acids. Germline CDR1 LNHNV, CDR2 YYDKDF (reference sequence).

The chain uses TRBV6-5 and TRBJ2-7; 8 nucleotides match TRBD2. The V gene end was trimmed by 7 bases and the J gene end by 5 bases; junction bases not matched to a gene: 4. Germline V gene sequence: CDR1 MNHEY, CDR2 SVGAGI. The CDR3 covers 12 residues. The CDR3 region is CASTPAGDEQYF. In DNA form, the CDR3 reads TGTGCCAGCACGCCAGCGGGGGACGAGCAGTACTTC.

This clone was observed a handful of times. The rearrangement joins TRBV5-4 to TRBJ2-3; 7 bases are shared with TRBD2. The CDR3 consists of 17 residues. CDR1 is SGHNT and CDR2 is YYREEE in the germline V gene (reference sequence). V lost 4 bases, J lost 6 bases, and 17 bases stayed unmatched. CDR3 DNA: TGTGCCAGCAGCCCCCCACCGGGACTACCGAGGAGTGATACGCAGTATTTT. Protein product: CASSPPPGLPRSDTQYF. Using reference TRBV5-4 and TRBJ2-3 for the parts outside the CDR3, the full variable domain is ETGVTQSPTHLIKTRGQQVTLRCSSQSGHNTVSWYQQALGQGPQFIFQYYREEENGRGNFPPRFSGLQFPNYSSELNVNALELDDSALYLCASSPPPGLPRSDTQYFGPGTRLTVL.

V is TRBV5-6 and J is TRBJ1-1; a weak D match, TRBD1 (5 bases). V was clipped by 4 bases and J by 7 bases, with 23 bases between them. CDR3 length equals 16 residues. CDR1 and CDR2 (germline): SGHDT, YYEEEE. The CDR3 loop reads CASSGPRGIRPFEAFF. The CDR3 DNA reads TGTGCCAGCAGCGGACCACGGGGGATACGACCCTTTGAAGCTTTCTTT.

The rearrangement uses TRBV7-9 and TRBJ2-4; TRBD1 is a possible D gene (6 bases). V was clipped by 6 bases and J by 0 bases, with 18 bases between them. Germline CDR1 reads SEHNR; CDR2 reads FQNEAQ (reference sequence). The CDR3 length is 17 residues. CDR3 residues: CASSLGQNQLAKNIQYF. The CDR3 nucleotides read TGTGCCAGCAGTCTCGGACAGAATCAACTAGCCAAAAACATTCAGTACTTC.

The J gene is TRBJ2-5, the V gene TRBV5-1; 8 nucleotides align to TRBD1. This CDR3 is built from 14 residues. Germline loops: CDR1 SGHRS, CDR2 YFSETQ. The V gene end was trimmed by 4 bases and the J gene end by 5 bases; junction bases not matched to a gene: 7. CDR3: CASSQQGQGETQYF. The CDR3 DNA reads TGCGCCAGCAGCCAACAAGGACAGGGCGAGACCCAGTACTTC.

The chain combines TRBV14 with TRBJ1-6; 7 nucleotides agree with TRBD1. This CDR3 comprises 15 residues. V dropped 3 bases and J dropped 10; count of bases not matched to a gene: 9. Germline V lookup: CDR1 SGHDN, CDR2 FVKESK. The CDR3 nucleotides read TGTGCCAGCAGCCAGGCGACAGGGAGTATGTCACCCCTCCACTTT. Translated, it gives CASSQATGSMSPLHF. Supplemented by reference TRBV14 and TRBJ1-6, the full variable domain reads EAGVTQFPSHSVIEKGQTVTLRCDPISGHDNLYWYRRVMGKEIKFLLHFVKESKQDESGMPNNRFLAERTGGTYSTLKVQPAELEDSGVYFCASSQATGSMSPLHFGNGTRLTVT.

This sequence joins TRBV2 and TRBJ2-1; TRBD2 matches 9 bases. V dropped 6 bases and J dropped 0; count of bases not matched to a gene: 3. The CDR3 contains 15 residues. The V gene's germline CDR1 is SNHLY and CDR2 FYNNEI. CDR3 nucleotides: TGTGCCAGCAGGAATAGCGGGAGCTCCTACAATGAGCAGTTCTTC. This translates into CASRNSGSSYNEQFF.

This clone was seen a handful of times. The V call is TRBV5-1, the J call TRBJ2-7; TRBD1 agrees at 7 bases. Trimming at V came to 3 bases and at J to 4 bases, leaving 4 bases not matched to a gene. The CDR3 is made up of 13 amino acids. Germline V gene sequence: CDR1 SGHRS, CDR2 YFSETQ. CDR3 bases: TGCGCCAGCAGCTCCGACAGGGTTTACGAGCAGTACTTC. This sequence encodes CASSSDRVYEQYF.

The rearrangement links TRBV9 to TRBJ2-7; 14 bases are a match to TRBD2. CDR3 length: 18 amino acids. J lost 2 bases, V lost 8 bases, and 15 bases had no gene match. Germline assignment: CDR1 SGDLS and CDR2 YYNGEE. CDR3: CASSRTSGRSGQAYEQYF. The CDR3 DNA follows: TGTGCCAGTTCCCGGACTAGCGGGAGGTCAGGGCAAGCCTACGAGCAGTACTTC.